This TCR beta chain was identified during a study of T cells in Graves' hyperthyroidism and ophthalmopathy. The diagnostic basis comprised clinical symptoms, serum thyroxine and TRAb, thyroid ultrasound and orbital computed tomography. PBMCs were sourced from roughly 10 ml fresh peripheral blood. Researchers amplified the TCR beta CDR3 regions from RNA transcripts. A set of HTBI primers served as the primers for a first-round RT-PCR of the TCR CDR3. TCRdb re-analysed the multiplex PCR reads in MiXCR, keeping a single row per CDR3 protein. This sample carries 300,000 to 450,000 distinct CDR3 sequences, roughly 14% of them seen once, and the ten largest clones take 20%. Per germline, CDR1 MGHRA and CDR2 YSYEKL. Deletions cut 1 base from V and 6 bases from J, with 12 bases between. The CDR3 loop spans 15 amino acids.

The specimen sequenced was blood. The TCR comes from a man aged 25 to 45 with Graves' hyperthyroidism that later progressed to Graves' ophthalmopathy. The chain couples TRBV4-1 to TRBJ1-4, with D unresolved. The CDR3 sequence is CASSQVVRWDEKLFF. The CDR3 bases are TGCGCCAGCAGCCAAGTTGTCAGGTGGGATGAAAAACTGTTTTTT.